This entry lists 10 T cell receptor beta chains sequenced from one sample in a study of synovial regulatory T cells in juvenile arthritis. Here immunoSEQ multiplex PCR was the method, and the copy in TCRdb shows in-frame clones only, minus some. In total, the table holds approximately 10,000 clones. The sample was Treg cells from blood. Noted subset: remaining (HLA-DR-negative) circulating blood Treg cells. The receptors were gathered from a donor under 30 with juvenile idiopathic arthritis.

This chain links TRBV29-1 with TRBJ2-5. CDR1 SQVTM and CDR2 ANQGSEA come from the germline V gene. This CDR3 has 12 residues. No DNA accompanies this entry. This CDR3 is CSVEKYQETQYF.

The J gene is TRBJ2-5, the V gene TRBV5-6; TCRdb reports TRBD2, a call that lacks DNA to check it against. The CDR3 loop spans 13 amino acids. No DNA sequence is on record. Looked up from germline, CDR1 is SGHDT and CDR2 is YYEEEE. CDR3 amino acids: CASSPRRQETQYF.

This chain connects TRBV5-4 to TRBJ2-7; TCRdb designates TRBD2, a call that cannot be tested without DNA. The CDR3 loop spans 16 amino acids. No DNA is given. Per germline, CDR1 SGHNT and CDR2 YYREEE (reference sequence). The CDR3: CASSLARTGGRYEQYF.

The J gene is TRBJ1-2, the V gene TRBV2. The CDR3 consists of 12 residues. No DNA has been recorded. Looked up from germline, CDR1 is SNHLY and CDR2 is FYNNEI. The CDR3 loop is CASDPGLLGYTF.

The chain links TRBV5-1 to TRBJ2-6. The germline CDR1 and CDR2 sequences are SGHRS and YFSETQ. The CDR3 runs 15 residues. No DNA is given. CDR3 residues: CASSLYDSGANVLTF.

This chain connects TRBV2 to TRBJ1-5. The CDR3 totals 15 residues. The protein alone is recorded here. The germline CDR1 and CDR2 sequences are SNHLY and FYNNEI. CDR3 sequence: CASSGDRVTNQPQHF.

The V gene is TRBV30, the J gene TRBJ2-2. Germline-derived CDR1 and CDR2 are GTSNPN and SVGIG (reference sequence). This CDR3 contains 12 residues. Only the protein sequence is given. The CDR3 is CAWSRYTGELFF.

The CDR3 sequence is CASSLVGGATDTQYF. J is TRBJ2-3 and V is TRBV11-1; TCRdb returns TRBD2, unconfirmable since there is no DNA. The CDR3 is 15 amino acids. Nucleotide data are not available. In germline, CDR1 is SGHAT, CDR2 FQDESV (reference sequence).

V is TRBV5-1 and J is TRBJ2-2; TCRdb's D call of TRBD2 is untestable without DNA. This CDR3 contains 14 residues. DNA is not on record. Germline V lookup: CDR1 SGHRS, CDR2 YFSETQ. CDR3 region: CASSGLALTGELFF.

The CDR3 sequence: CASSLASGGGTGANVLTF. The chain links TRBV5-4 to TRBJ2-6; TCRdb designates TRBD1, a call that cannot be tested without DNA. The CDR3 is 18 residues long. No nucleotide data were recorded. In germline, CDR1 is SGHNT, CDR2 YYREEE (reference sequence).